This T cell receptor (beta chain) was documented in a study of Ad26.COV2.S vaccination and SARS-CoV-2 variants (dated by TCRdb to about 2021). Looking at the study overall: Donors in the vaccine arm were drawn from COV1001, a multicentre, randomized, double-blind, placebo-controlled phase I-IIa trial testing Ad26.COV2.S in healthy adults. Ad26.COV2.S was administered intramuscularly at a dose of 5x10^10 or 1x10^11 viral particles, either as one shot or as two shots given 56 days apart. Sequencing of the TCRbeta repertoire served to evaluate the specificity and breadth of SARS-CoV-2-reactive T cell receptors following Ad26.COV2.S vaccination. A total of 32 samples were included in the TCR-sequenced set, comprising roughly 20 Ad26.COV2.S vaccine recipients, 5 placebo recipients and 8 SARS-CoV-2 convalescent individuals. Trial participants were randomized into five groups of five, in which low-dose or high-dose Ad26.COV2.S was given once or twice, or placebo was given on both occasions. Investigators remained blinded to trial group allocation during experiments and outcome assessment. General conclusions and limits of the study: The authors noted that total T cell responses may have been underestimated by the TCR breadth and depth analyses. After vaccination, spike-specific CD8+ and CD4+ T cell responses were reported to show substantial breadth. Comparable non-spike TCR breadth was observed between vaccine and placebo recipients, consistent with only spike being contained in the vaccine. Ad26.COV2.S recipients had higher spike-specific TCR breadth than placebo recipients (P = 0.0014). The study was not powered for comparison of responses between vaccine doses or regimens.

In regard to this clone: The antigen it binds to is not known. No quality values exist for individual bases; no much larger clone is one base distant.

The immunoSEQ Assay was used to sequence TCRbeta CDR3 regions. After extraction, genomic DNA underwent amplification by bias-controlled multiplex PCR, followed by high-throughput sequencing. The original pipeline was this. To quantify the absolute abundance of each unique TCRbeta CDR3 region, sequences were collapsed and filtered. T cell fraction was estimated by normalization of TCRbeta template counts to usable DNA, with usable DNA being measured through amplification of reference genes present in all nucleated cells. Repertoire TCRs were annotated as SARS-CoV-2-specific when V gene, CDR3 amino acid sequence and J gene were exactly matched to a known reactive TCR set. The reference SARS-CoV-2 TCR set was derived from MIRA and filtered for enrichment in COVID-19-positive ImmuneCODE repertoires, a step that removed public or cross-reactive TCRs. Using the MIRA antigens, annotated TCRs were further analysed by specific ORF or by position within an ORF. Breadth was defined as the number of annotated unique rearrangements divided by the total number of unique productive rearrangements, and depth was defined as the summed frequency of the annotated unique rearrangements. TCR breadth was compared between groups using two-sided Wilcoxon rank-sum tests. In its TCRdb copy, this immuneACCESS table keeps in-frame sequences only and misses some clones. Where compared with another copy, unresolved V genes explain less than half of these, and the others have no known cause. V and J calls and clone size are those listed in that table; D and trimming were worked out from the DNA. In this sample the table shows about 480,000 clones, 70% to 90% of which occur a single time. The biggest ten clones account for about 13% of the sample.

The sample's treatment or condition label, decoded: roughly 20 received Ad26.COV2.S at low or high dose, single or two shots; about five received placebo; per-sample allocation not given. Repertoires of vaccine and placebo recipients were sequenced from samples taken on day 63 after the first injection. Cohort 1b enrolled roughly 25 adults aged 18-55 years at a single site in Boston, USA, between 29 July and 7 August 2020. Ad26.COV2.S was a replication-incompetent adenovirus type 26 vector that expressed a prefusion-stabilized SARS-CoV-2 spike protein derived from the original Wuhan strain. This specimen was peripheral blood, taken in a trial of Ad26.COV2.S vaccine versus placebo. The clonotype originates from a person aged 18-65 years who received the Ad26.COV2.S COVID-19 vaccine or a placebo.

The nucleotides are TGTGCCAGCAGATCCACAGGGAAGGCGCACACTGAAGCTTTCTTT. This is translated as CASRSTGKAHTEAFF. Recombination linked TRBV28 to TRBJ1-1, with TRBD1 as a weak D call on 6 bases. The CDR3, from cysteine to phenylalanine, totals 15 residues. Here the CDR3 DNA is all that survives: 45 bases in frame from base 1. The V and J ends are trimmed by 6 bases and 3 bases, leaving 17 bases between them. The germline V gene provides CDR1 MDHEN and CDR2 SYDVKM.